What follows are 17 T cell receptor beta chains derived from one specimen sequenced in a study of blood T cell repertoires in COVID-19. Data came from immunoSEQ multiplex PCR; TCRdb stores just in-frame clones and leaves some out. The data show under 200,000 clones, approximately 89% seen once. The material sequenced was peripheral blood. The receptors stem from a man aged 65-85 years with acute or convalescent COVID-19.

The chain uses TRBV7-9 and TRBJ1-5; D gene uncertain. The CDR3 consists of 15 residues. Germline CDR1 SEHNR, CDR2 FQNEAQ (reference sequence). Trimming took off 1 base at V and 0 bases at J, with 7 bases between the two ends. In nucleotides, the CDR3 is TGTGCCAGCAGCTTAGAAGGCGGTAGCAATCAGCCCCAGCATTTT. This codes for CASSLEGGSNQPQHF.

The genes are TRBV7-3 and TRBJ2-7; 7 bases align to TRBD1. The CDR3 is made up of 14 amino acids. Germline trimming cut 3 bases from V and 6 bases from J; bases unmatched to any gene: 8. Germline CDR1 SGHTA, CDR2 FQGTGA. In DNA, the CDR3 is TGTGCCAGCAGCTTTACAGGGGACGTGGGCGAGCAGTACTTC. It specifies CASSFTGDVGEQYF.

This chain joins TRBV6-4 and TRBJ2-1, with 7 bases lining up with TRBD1. There are 13 residues in the CDR3. V shed 4 bases and J 3 bases; nucleotides not matched to a gene: 0. Germline V gives CDR1 MRHNA, CDR2 SNTAGT. CDR3 in amino acids: CASSGDSYNEQFF. Here the CDR3 DNA reads TGTGCCAGCAGTGGGGACAGCTACAATGAGCAGTTCTTC.

The rearrangement joins TRBV11-3 to TRBJ2-1; TRBD1 aligns across 10 bases. J was trimmed by 6 bases and V by 3 bases; bases with no gene match: 5. The germline CDR1 and CDR2 sequences are SGHNT and YENEEA. CDR3 length: 15 residues. The CDR3 spells CASSFRDRGGNEQFF. The CDR3 DNA sequence: TGTGCCAGCAGCTTCCGGGACAGGGGAGGCAATGAGCAGTTCTTC.

Here the CDR3 reads CSVERDRGSSEQYF. In DNA, the CDR3 is TGCAGCGTTGAGAGGGACAGGGGATCGAGCGAGCAGTACTTC. The chain carries TRBV29-1 and TRBJ2-7; 10 nucleotides match TRBD1. With V trimmed by 3 bases and J by 6 bases, 8 bases remained unmatched. CDR3 length: 14 residues. Germline CDR1 is SQVTM and CDR2 is ANQGSEA.

The chain has TRBV2 and TRBJ1-2; 7 bases align to TRBD1. Germline CDR1 and CDR2: SNHLY and FYNNEI. The CDR3 has 14 residues. The V segment lost 6 bases and the J segment 0 bases; nucleotides outside the gene matches: 4. For the CDR3, the DNA is TGTGCCAGCAGCCGGGACAGCACTAACTATGGCTACACCTTC. Protein product: CASSRDSTNYGYTF.

CDR3 nucleotides: TGTGCCAGCAGCCAAGTTGCGCAGGGCACTAATGAAAAACTGTTTTTT. Protein product: CASSQVAQGTNEKLFF. This chain links TRBV7-6 with TRBJ1-4, with D tentatively TRBD1 (5 bases). The germline V gene encodes CDR1 SGHVS and CDR2 FNYEAQ. V lost 5 bases, J lost 2 bases, and 15 bases lay in between. This CDR3 region has 16 residues. The complete variable domain, with remaining parts taken from reference TRBV7-6 and TRBJ1-4, reads GAGVSQSPRYKVTKRGQDVALRCDPISGHVSLYWYRQALGQGPEFLTYFNYEAQQDKSGLPNDRFSAERPEGSISTLTIQRTEQRDSAMYRCASSQVAQGTNEKLFFGSGTQLSVL.

The J gene is TRBJ2-5, the V gene TRBV19, with D perhaps matching TRBD1 (6 bases). Germline lookup yields CDR1 LNHDA and CDR2 SQIVND (reference sequence). The ends were cut back, 4 bases at V and 5 bases at J, with 11 bases in the middle. The CDR3 sequence is 13 residues long. CDR3 residues: CASSKNRVETQYF. Written as DNA, the CDR3 is TGTGCCAGTAGTAAAAACAGGGTGGAGACCCAGTACTTC. Full variable domain (remainder filled in from reference TRBV19 and TRBJ2-5): DGGITQSPKYLFRKEGQNVTLSCEQNLNHDAMYWYRQDPGQGLRLIYYSQIVNDFQKGDIAEGYSVSREKKESFPLTVTSAQKNPTAFYLCASSKNRVETQYFGPGTRLLVL.

The genes are TRBV6-6 and TRBJ2-5; tentative D call: TRBD1 (5 bases). Trimming shortened V by 3 bases and J by 2 bases, and 7 bases separated the two germline ends. The germline V gene encodes CDR1 MNHNY and CDR2 SVGAGI (reference sequence). CDR3 length: 13 residues. CDR3 sequence (DNA): TGTGCCAGCAGTTATGGGGCACAAGAGACCCAGTACTTC. Encoded protein: CASSYGAQETQYF.

The chain couples TRBV2 to TRBJ2-5; TRBD2 is a possible D gene (7 bases). V lost 3 bases and J lost 5, with 16 bases in between. Germline-derived CDR1 and CDR2 are SNHLY and FYNNEI. The CDR3 is made up of 15 amino acids. CDR3 nucleotide sequence: TGTGCCAGCAGTGATTCTAGCGGAGGGGGGGAGACCCAGTACTTC. It is translated as CASSDSSGGGETQYF.

The rearrangement links TRBV30 to TRBJ1-6; the D gene is possibly TRBD1 (5 bases). V lost 7 bases, J lost 0 bases, and 7 bases lay in between. CDR3 length: 13 residues. Per germline, CDR1 GTSNPN and CDR2 SVGIG (reference sequence). The CDR3 nucleotides read TGTGCCTCGACAGCCTCCTATAATTCACCCCTCCACTTT. Amino acids: CASTASYNSPLHF.

The J gene is TRBJ2-7, the V gene TRBV13; 7 bases agree with TRBD2. Germline lookup yields CDR1 PRHDT and CDR2 FYEKMQ (reference sequence). CDR3 length: 16 residues. The V and J ends lost 3 bases and 0 bases, in that order; junction bases with no gene match: 8. The CDR3 is CASSFRGAGSSYEQYF. The DNA for the CDR3 is TGTGCCAGCAGCTTCCGGGGAGCGGGGAGCTCCTACGAGCAGTACTTC.

The V and J genes are TRBV6-2 or TRBV6-3 and TRBJ2-7; the D is unclear. Germline CDR1 reads MNHEY; CDR2 reads SVGEGT. V was clipped by 7 bases and J by 2 bases, with 24 bases between them. The CDR3 covers 17 residues. CDR3 DNA: TGTGCCAGCACCCCAAAAGGCAGGATGACCGTCCCCTACGAGCAGTACTTC. Translation gives CASTPKGRMTVPYEQYF.

The rearrangement joins TRBV2 to TRBJ2-7; 7 bases line up with TRBD2. Per the germline V gene, CDR1 is SNHLY and CDR2 is FYNNEI. V shed 7 bases and J 7 bases; nucleotides not matched to a gene: 10. This CDR3 comprises 13 residues. The CDR3 reads CASNSGREGEQYF. The CDR3 region has the DNA TGTGCCAGCAATTCTGGCAGGGAGGGGGAGCAGTACTTC.

This rearrangement joins TRBV24-1 to TRBJ2-2, with 8 bases matching TRBD1. Unmatched junction bases numbered 8, after V lost 4 bases and J lost 5 bases. The CDR3 has 16 residues. Germline V gene data show CDR1 as KGHDR and CDR2 as SFDVKD. CDR3 DNA sequence: TGTGCCACCAGTGACGGCGACAGGGGCCCTACCGGGGAGCTGTTTTTT. Amino acids: CATSDGDRGPTGELFF.

V is TRBV15 and J is TRBJ2-1; 8 nucleotides agree with TRBD1. V shed 0 bases and J 12 bases; nucleotides not matched to a gene: 4. Germline lookup yields CDR1 LNHNV and CDR2 YYDKDF (reference sequence). This CDR3 comprises 13 residues. In nucleotides, the CDR3 is TGTGCCACCAGCAGAGATCTAGGACAGGGGCAGTTCTTC. It yields the protein CATSRDLGQGQFF.

The genes are TRBV18 and TRBJ2-7; 7 nucleotides match TRBD1. The length of the CDR3 is 16 residues. V shed 3 bases, J shed 0 bases, and the junction held 8 bases outside the gene matches. Per germline, CDR1 KGHSH and CDR2 LQKENI. The CDR3 region is CASSPGTAKSSYEQYF. In DNA form, the CDR3 reads TGTGCCAGCTCACCCGGGACAGCCAAAAGCTCCTACGAGCAGTACTTC.